This T cell receptor beta chain was observed in a study of blood T cell repertoires in COVID-19. Study as a whole: The United States, Italy and Spain supplied acute and convalescent COVID-19 samples. The analysed material was cDNA or gDNA that came from T cells, B-cell-depleted T cells, or PBMCs.

Only in-frame clones appear in the TCRdb table, and some are missing; sequencing was by immunoSEQ multiplex PCR. The table lists over 100,000 clones, roughly three quarters of them singletons. CDR3 size: 18 residues. The germline gives CDR1 MDHEN, CDR2 SYDVKM. Germline trimming cut 6 bases from V and 5 bases from J; bases unmatched to any gene: 17. The rearrangement joins TRBV28 to TRBJ2-5; 11 bases fit TRBD2. The sequencing sample was made of peripheral blood. The clonotype originates from a woman in her sixties or seventies with acute or convalescent COVID-19. CDR3 coding DNA: TGTGCCAGCAGCTACCTACTAGCGGGAGTGCAGGCTGGCGAGACCCAGTACTTC. Its protein is CASSYLLAGVQAGETQYF.